This TCR beta chain stems from a study of beta chain features in type 1 diabetes. This clone has a handful of counts. Every isolated RNA sample was fully reverse transcribed, so sequencing captured expressed TCRB transcripts. Here immunoSEQ multiplex PCR was the method, and the copy in TCRdb shows in-frame clones only, minus some. The sample records hundreds of thousands of clones, roughly 15% being singletons. Purity of each sorted population was above 98%. There are 12 residues in the CDR3. Germline-derived CDR1 and CDR2 are MNHEY and SVGAGI. Trimming cost V 6 bases and J 2 bases, with 7 bases left between them.

This TCR was sampled from a man between 18 and 29 years old in good health. The chain couples TRBV6-5 to TRBJ1-2; no firm D call. Sequenced sample: naive CD4+ T cells from blood. The CDR3 loop reads CASRGPNYGYTF. DNA for the CDR3: TGTGCCAGCAGGGGTCCCAACTATGGCTACACCTTC.